The subject of this entry is one T cell receptor beta chain. No cognate antigen has been identified for it. Base qualities are missing; no much larger clone stands one base away. TCRbeta CDR3 regions were amplified from genomic DNA by means of the immunoSEQ Assay, a bias-controlled multiplex PCR. Per the authors' processing: The number of nucleated cells in each sample was estimated from the amplification of reference gene primers within the assay. Sequence reads were collapsed and filtered to measure the absolute abundance of every unique TCRbeta CDR3 rearrangement. Productive Simpson clonality was computed per sample as the square root of Simpson's diversity index over productive rearrangements. The immuneACCESS repertoire file appears here via TCRdb, limited to in-frame rearrangements. These files lack a portion of the clones; in checked studies, under half of the deficit traces to unresolved V genes, and the cause of the others is not known. From that table come the V and J calls and clone size; the DNA was used to work out D and trimming. This sample comprises around 130,000 clones, roughly 86% of them detected only once. The ten top clones hold around 19% of the sample.

This sample is part of a study of blood T cell repertoires in COVID-19 (dated by TCRdb to about 2020). Notes on the research overall: Samples from collaborators originated in the United States, Italy and Spain and spanned both the acute and convalescent phases of COVID-19. The repertoires were released in a freely available public database meant as a resource for research on the immune response to SARS-CoV-2. HLA class I and class II types, where available, came from metadata supplied by the sample provider rather than from assay-based typing. A de-identified subject ID, COVID-19 status, age in years and sex were almost always included in the sample metadata. Samples came from the ongoing ImmuneRACE study (first 160 participants) plus 1,254 subjects from 6 global collaborators. Deeply sampled blood TCRbeta repertoires from subjects exposed to, actively infected with, or recovered from COVID-19 were included in the dataset. The prospective study material was composed of cDNA or gDNA derived from T cells, B-cell-depleted T cells, or PBMCs. Study-level results and caveats: The amount of clinical and demographic metadata varied by source and participant and was provided uncurated.

The germline V gene sets CDR1 to LGHNA and CDR2 to YNFKEQ. Trimming takes 0 bases from V and 8 bases from J, and the germline ends sit 13 bases apart. From the cysteine up to the phenylalanine, the CDR3 has a length of 15 residues. Only the CDR3 DNA stays, 45 bases, in frame from base 1. Samples from volunteer blood donors who had recovered from COVID-19 were contributed by a second Seattle source. Each collaborating institution followed its own protocols to collect whole blood in K2EDTA tubes. For TCRbeta analysis, collaborator samples were shipped as frozen whole blood, as isolated PBMCs, or as DNA extracted from either sample type.

The sample consisted of peripheral blood. The V and J segments used are TRBV4-2 and TRBJ1-4; the D gene lacks a confident call. This clonotype was sampled from a woman aged 45-65 years who had recovered from COVID-19. The CDR3: CASSQDRRGGEKLFF. In nucleotide form, the sequence is TGTGCCAGCAGCCAAGATCGGCGGGGAGGGGAAAAACTGTTTTTT.